This T cell receptor (beta chain) was retrieved from a study of regulatory T cells in long-lasting Graves disease. Study as a whole: Graves' cases, newly diagnosed, had used antithyroid drugs under 3 months.

The time point was: newly diagnosed GD, antithyroid drugs for less than 3 months. PBMCs were the source of the RNA used for TCR sequencing. CDR3 regions were amplified by Arm-PCR using iRepertoire HTBI primers to build TCR beta libraries. In TCRdb, the multiplex PCR reads were re-called with MiXCR into one record per CDR3 protein. The sample contains 500,000 or so distinct CDR3 sequences, roughly 16% of which appear only once. These data were likewise used in another study, on T cells in Graves' hyperthyroidism and ophthalmopathy. That work adds: In the first-round RT-PCR of the TCR CDR3, the HTBI primer set was used. Most expanded thyroid clonotypes above 0.001 also appeared in blood.

Here the sequenced sample was peripheral blood mononuclear cells (PBMCs), taken at new diagnosis, from a patient treated with antithyroid drugs. This sequence was found in a middle-aged man with Graves disease.

The DNA of the CDR3 is TGCAGCGCCTTTTTAGTGGCTAATGAAAAACTGTTTTTT. Translated, it gives CSAFLVANEKLFF. The chain has TRBV29-1 and TRBJ1-4; D ambiguous. Germline lookup yields CDR1 SQVTM and CDR2 ANQGSEA. The V end lost 7 bases, the J end lost 3 bases, and 12 bases lay between the germline ends. This CDR3 is 13 amino acids long.